These 27 T cell receptor beta chains were sequenced from one sample in a study of T cell responses to AZD1222 COVID-19 vaccine. Only in-frame clones appear in the TCRdb table, and some are missing; sequencing was by immunoSEQ multiplex PCR. This table has roughly 90,000 clones, approximately 90% appearing once. The material was peripheral blood, obtained on day 0 of MenACWY control vaccination. These receptors were collected from an adult in good health.

This clone was detected only once. The V call is TRBV6-4, the J call TRBJ2-1; 12 bases are a match to TRBD2. With 4 bases clipped from V and 4 bases from J, the junction kept 2 bases outside the gene matches. This CDR3 has 15 residues. Germline lookup yields CDR1 MRHNA and CDR2 SNTAGT. CDR3 in amino acids: CASSGTSGVYNEQFF. For the CDR3, the DNA is TGTGCCAGCAGTGGGACTAGCGGGGTGTACAATGAGCAGTTCTTC.

This rearrangement joins TRBV29-1 to TRBJ2-5; TRBD2 agrees at 8 bases. Losses at the gene ends were 5 bases for V and 5 bases for J; bases not matched to a gene: 7. Germline CDR1 SQVTM, CDR2 ANQGSEA. This CDR3 has 13 amino acids. The DNA of the CDR3 is TGCAGCGTTCCTTCGGGAGGGGCCGAGACCCAGTACTTC. The encoded protein is CSVPSGGAETQYF.

This clone was picked up one time. The chain joins TRBV10-3 to TRBJ1-5; no firm D call. In germline, CDR1 is ENHRY, CDR2 SYGVKD. V lost 3 bases and J lost 0, with 9 bases in between. CDR3 length equals 15 residues. CDR3 protein: CAISDSLSSNQPQHF. In DNA form, the CDR3 reads TGTGCCATCAGTGATAGTCTGAGTAGCAATCAGCCCCAGCATTTT.

The gene calls are TRBV7-9 and TRBJ2-7; TRBD2 aligns across 8 bases. CDR3 length: 14 residues. With V trimmed by 5 bases and J by 4 bases, 7 bases remained unmatched. Per the germline V gene, CDR1 is SEHNR and CDR2 is FQNEAQ (reference sequence). CDR3 bases: TGTGCCAGCAGCCCCACTAGCGGCCAATACGAGCAGTACTTC. Protein: CASSPTSGQYEQYF.

Only one count was recorded for this clone. The chain is built from TRBV7-6 and TRBJ1-3, with D unresolved. Germline V gene sequence: CDR1 SGHVS, CDR2 FNYEAQ. The CDR3 extends over 14 amino acids. V was pared by 7 bases and J by 0 bases, with 10 bases between. The CDR3 DNA is TGTGCCAGCACCAGTTCCCTCTCTGGAAACACCATATATTTT. It is translated as CASTSSLSGNTIYF. Based on the CDR3 plus reference TRBV7-6 and TRBJ1-3, the full variable domain is GAGVSQSPRYKVTKRGQDVALRCDPISGHVSLYWYRQALGQGPEFLTYFNYEAQQDKSGLPNDRFSAERPEGSISTLTIQRTEQRDSAMYRCASTSSLSGNTIYFGEGSWLTVV.

The CDR3 spells CASSFLGGNTEAFF. The CDR3 DNA reads as TGTGCCAGCAGTTTTTTGGGGGGGAACACTGAAGCTTTCTTT. J is TRBJ1-1 and V is TRBV28; a possible D gene is TRBD1 (5 bases). Germline V gives CDR1 MDHEN, CDR2 SYDVKM. Trimming took 3 bases from V and 1 from J, leaving 9 bases between them. This CDR3 is built from 14 residues.

The CDR3 protein is CATSREKGSGVEKLFF. CDR3 nucleotides: TGTGCCACCAGCAGAGAGAAAGGGTCGGGTGTTGAAAAACTGTTTTTT. The chain uses TRBV15 and TRBJ1-4; no clear D gene. From germline, CDR1 is LNHNV and CDR2 YYDKDF (reference sequence). The CDR3 has 16 amino acids. Trimming left V 0 bases short and J 7 bases short, with 15 bases between. Variable domain in full (rest from reference TRBV15 and TRBJ1-4): DAMVIQNPRYQVTQFGKPVTLSCSQTLNHNVMYWYQQKSSQAPKLLFHYYDKDFNNEADTPDNFQSRRPNTSFCFLDIRSPGLGDTAMYLCATSREKGSGVEKLFFGSGTQLSVL.

The gene calls are TRBV6-5 and TRBJ1-5; D ambiguous. The CDR3 loop spans 12 amino acids. V was cut by 2 bases and J by 11 bases, with 10 bases left in between. The germline V gene encodes CDR1 MNHEY and CDR2 SVGAGI. The CDR3 here is CASSYPGGAQHF. Written as DNA, the CDR3 is TGTGCCAGCAGTTACCCGGGTGGAGCCCAGCATTTT.

As DNA, the CDR3 is TGTGCCAGCAGTGAAGATTATAGGGACACCATATATTTT. Translated: CASSEDYRDTIYF. J is TRBJ1-3 and V is TRBV2, with D hard to call. Trimming removed 1 base at V and 8 bases at J, with 9 bases between. The CDR3 length is 13 residues. Germline CDR1 and CDR2: SNHLY and FYNNEI.

Here the CDR3 reads CASSLEIGNSGTASYEQYF. The CDR3 DNA follows: TGTGCCAGCAGTTTAGAGATCGGGAACTCCGGGACAGCCTCCTACGAGCAGTACTTC. This rearrangement joins TRBV28 to TRBJ2-7; 7 nucleotides line up with TRBD1. The CDR3 length is 19 residues. After removal of 2 bases from V and 0 bases from J, the junction contained 16 bases not matched to a gene. CDR1 and CDR2 (germline): MDHEN, SYDVKM. The complete variable domain, with remaining parts taken from reference TRBV28 and TRBJ2-7, reads DVKVTQSSRYLVKRTGEKVFLECVQDMDHENMFWYRQDPGLGLRLIYFSYDVKMKEKGDIPEGYSVSREKKERFSLILESASTNQTSMYLCASSLEIGNSGTASYEQYFGPGTRLTVT.

This clone was seen a handful of times. V usage is TRBV5-1 and J usage is TRBJ1-1; D gene ambiguous. CDR1 and CDR2 (germline): SGHRS, YFSETQ. The V end lost 0 bases, the J end lost 3 bases, and 9 bases lay between the germline ends. The CDR3 runs to 14 residues. The DNA of the CDR3 is TGCGCCAGCAGCTTGGACTTAGTGGACACTGAAGCTTTCTTT. This encodes CASSLDLVDTEAFF.

The chain has TRBV24-1 and TRBJ1-2; D unresolved. Trimming shortened V by 2 bases and J by 1 base, and 10 bases separated the two germline ends. CDR1 KGHDR and CDR2 SFDVKD come from the germline V gene. The CDR3 runs to 15 residues. CDR3: CATSDSRAGNYGYTF. The CDR3, as DNA: TGTGCCACCAGTGATTCACGAGCGGGTAACTATGGCTACACCTTC.

This chain uses TRBV10-2 with TRBJ2-1; D remains unclear. CDR3 size: 14 residues. Trimming shortened V by 8 bases and J by 2 bases, and 13 bases separated the two germline ends. CDR1 is WSHSY, CDR2 SAAADI, per germline. The DNA for the CDR3 is TGCGCCAGCTCGAATAGCAGGACCTACAATGAGCAGTTCTTC. Residues: CASSNSRTYNEQFF.

The chain employs TRBV19 and TRBJ2-3; D is unclear. Trimming cost V 5 bases and J 4 bases, with 7 bases left between them. CDR3 length equals 12 residues. CDR1 is LNHDA, CDR2 SQIVND, per germline (reference sequence). CDR3 sequence (DNA): TGTGCCAGTAGTCCAGACGCAGATACGCAGTATTTT. Its translation is CASSPDADTQYF.

The rearrangement joins TRBV3-1 (or the pseudogene TRBV3-2) to TRBJ1-6; 7 positions match TRBD1. CDR3 length: 16 amino acids. The V gene end was trimmed by 4 bases and the J gene end by 8 bases; junction bases not matched to a gene: 11. Germline loops: CDR1 LGHDT, CDR2 YNNKEL (reference sequence). CDR3 bases: TGTGCCAGCAGCCTAACTGTGGGACAGTTCGATTCACCCCTCCACTTT. Protein: CASSLTVGQFDSPLHF.

The CDR3 here is CASSFGPTNTEAFF. The CDR3 coding sequence is TGCGCCAGCAGCTTTGGTCCTACGAACACTGAAGCTTTCTTT. The chain combines TRBV5-1 with TRBJ1-1, with D uncertain. V lost 2 bases to trimming and J lost 1 base, with 9 bases between them. The CDR3 is 14 residues long. Germline CDR1 reads SGHRS; CDR2 reads YFSETQ.

This rearrangement joins TRBV19 to TRBJ1-2; perhaps TRBD1 as D (5 bases). The length of the CDR3 is 15 residues. V shed 5 bases and J shed 1 base, with 14 bases lying between them. Germline V gene lookup returns CDR1 LNHDA and CDR2 SQIVND (reference sequence). CDR3 bases: TGTGCCAGTAGTCCAGACAGAGTTAATAACTATGGCTACACCTTC. It encodes CASSPDRVNNYGYTF. Based on the CDR3 plus reference TRBV19 and TRBJ1-2, the full variable domain is DGGITQSPKYLFRKEGQNVTLSCEQNLNHDAMYWYRQDPGQGLRLIYYSQIVNDFQKGDIAEGYSVSREKKESFPLTVTSAQKNPTAFYLCASSPDRVNNYGYTFGSGTRLTVV.

This clone was seen a single time. The J gene is TRBJ1-4, the V gene TRBV19; D is ambiguous. This CDR3 is built from 16 residues. Trimming removed 6 bases from V and 4 bases from J, with 18 bases in between. Germline CDR1 and CDR2: LNHDA and SQIVND (reference sequence). The CDR3: CASSGLAGRHNEKLFF. In DNA form, the CDR3 reads TGTGCCAGTAGCGGCCTAGCAGGACGGCATAATGAAAAACTGTTTTTT.

The rearrangement joins TRBV18 to TRBJ1-6; 9 nucleotides match TRBD1. V shed 3 bases, J shed 4 bases, and the junction held 13 bases outside the gene matches. Germline lookup yields CDR1 KGHSH and CDR2 LQKENI. This CDR3 has 19 amino acids. DNA for the CDR3: TGTGCCAGCTCACCGCGCCGGGACAGGGACTTCAGGTATAATTCACCCCTCCACTTT. This codes for CASSPRRDRDFRYNSPLHF.

This clone was counted a few times. The rearrangement links TRBV28 to TRBJ2-7; TRBD2 might be the D (6 bases). V lost 11 bases and J 3 bases, leaving 20 bases between the germline ends. Germline CDR1 is MDHEN and CDR2 is SYDVKM. The CDR3 extends over 14 amino acids. The CDR3 loop reads CASLGGGQIYEQYF. CDR3 coding DNA: TGTGCCTCCCTTGGGGGAGGCCAGATCTACGAGCAGTACTTC.

This chain links TRBV15 with TRBJ2-1; 7 positions agree with TRBD2. The length of the CDR3 is 13 residues. Germline-derived CDR1 and CDR2 are LNHNV and YYDKDF (reference sequence). Losses at the gene ends were 4 bases for V and 10 bases for J; bases not matched to a gene: 7. The CDR3 nucleotides read TGTGCCACCAGCATCCGACTAGCTGGGGAGCAGTTCTTC. Its protein product is CATSIRLAGEQFF.

The genes are TRBV11-1 and TRBJ1-1; D is uncertain. Per germline, CDR1 SGHAT and CDR2 FQDESV (reference sequence). V lost 1 base to trimming and J lost 4 bases, with 10 bases between them. The CDR3 has 14 amino acids. DNA for the CDR3: TGTGCCAGCAGCTTAGGGGGTATCTTCACTGAAGCTTTCTTT. This translates into CASSLGGIFTEAFF.

This rearrangement joins TRBV10-3 to TRBJ2-7, with 9 bases identical to TRBD2. Germline V CDR1 and CDR2: ENHRY, SYGVKD. This CDR3 comprises 13 residues. Losses at the gene ends were 11 bases for V and 5 bases for J; bases not matched to a gene: 10. CDR3 nucleotides: TGTGCCGCTAGCGGGGCCCTCCCGGACGAGCAGTACTTC. Translation gives CAASGALPDEQYF.

The chain uses TRBV5-1 and TRBJ2-2; TRBD2 might be the D (6 bases). Germline V gene data show CDR1 as SGHRS and CDR2 as YFSETQ. The CDR3 has 16 residues. Trimming shortened V by 4 bases and J by 1 base, and 14 bases separated the two germline ends. CDR3 sequence: CASSPSGTVNTGELFF. The CDR3 DNA follows: TGCGCCAGCAGCCCCTCCGGGACTGTGAACACCGGGGAGCTGTTTTTT.

The chain is built from TRBV28 and TRBJ2-3; D remains unclear. V lost 5 bases to trimming and J lost 5 bases, with 14 bases between them. Germline CDR1 and CDR2: MDHEN and SYDVKM. This CDR3 contains 14 residues. The CDR3 is CASSLIGQGDTQYF. The CDR3 DNA follows: TGTGCCAGCAGTCTGATTGGGCAAGGAGATACGCAGTATTTT.

V usage is TRBV11-2 and J usage is TRBJ2-7; D may correspond to TRBD1 or TRBD2 (5 bases each). The CDR3 consists of 14 residues. Trimming removed 5 bases at V and 2 bases at J, with 13 bases between. Germline V gene sequence: CDR1 SGHAT, CDR2 FQNNGV. This CDR3 is CASSRGAGPYEQYF. CDR3 DNA: TGTGCCAGCAGCCGGGGAGCAGGGCCCTACGAGCAGTACTTC.

The chain is built from TRBV4-2 and TRBJ2-1; no clear D. Trimming left V 1 base short and J 6 bases short, with 7 bases between. This CDR3 is built from 13 residues. Germline CDR1 reads LGHNA; CDR2 reads YNFKEQ. CDR3 bases: TGTGCCAGCAGCCAAGTGAACGGCAATGAGCAGTTCTTC. Translated: CASSQVNGNEQFF.